This note documents a single T cell receptor (beta chain) sequence. The antigen is undetermined. This table comes from immunoSEQ multiplex PCR, and its TCRdb copy is limited to in-frame clones, with some not included. Of about 73,000 clones in the sample, around 89% were seen once. The record originates from a study of T cell responses to AZD1222 COVID-19 vaccine. General observations from the study: Spike was spanned by vaccine-associated CD4 TCRs, with dominance at 160-218 and 743-854. AZD1222 recipients seropositive at baseline numbered only 5 or 6. There were repertoire samples only from the period after the peak T cell response. White British ancestry dominated among donors, who included more females, and clonal diversity was possibly underestimated.

Trimming at V came to 4 bases and at J to 9 bases, leaving 6 bases not matched to a gene. The CDR3 contains 15 residues. The germline V gene encodes CDR1 LGHNA and CDR2 YNFKEQ. The material was peripheral blood, obtained on day 0 of AZD1222 vaccination. The origin of this receptor is an adult in good health. J is TRBJ1-6 and V is TRBV4-2; TRBD1 matches at 10 bases. CDR3 bases: TGTGCCAGCAGCCGGGGACAGGGGAATAGTTCACCCCTCCACTTT. Protein: CASSRGQGNSSPLHF.